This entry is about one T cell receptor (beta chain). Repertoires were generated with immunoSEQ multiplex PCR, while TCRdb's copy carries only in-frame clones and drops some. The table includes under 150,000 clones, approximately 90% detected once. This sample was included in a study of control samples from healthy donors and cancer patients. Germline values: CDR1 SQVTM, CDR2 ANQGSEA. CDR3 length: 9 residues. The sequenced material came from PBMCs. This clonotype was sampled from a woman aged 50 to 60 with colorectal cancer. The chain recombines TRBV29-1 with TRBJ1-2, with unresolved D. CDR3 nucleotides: TGCCCCGGGAGTGAGGGCTACACCTTC. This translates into CPGSEGYTF.